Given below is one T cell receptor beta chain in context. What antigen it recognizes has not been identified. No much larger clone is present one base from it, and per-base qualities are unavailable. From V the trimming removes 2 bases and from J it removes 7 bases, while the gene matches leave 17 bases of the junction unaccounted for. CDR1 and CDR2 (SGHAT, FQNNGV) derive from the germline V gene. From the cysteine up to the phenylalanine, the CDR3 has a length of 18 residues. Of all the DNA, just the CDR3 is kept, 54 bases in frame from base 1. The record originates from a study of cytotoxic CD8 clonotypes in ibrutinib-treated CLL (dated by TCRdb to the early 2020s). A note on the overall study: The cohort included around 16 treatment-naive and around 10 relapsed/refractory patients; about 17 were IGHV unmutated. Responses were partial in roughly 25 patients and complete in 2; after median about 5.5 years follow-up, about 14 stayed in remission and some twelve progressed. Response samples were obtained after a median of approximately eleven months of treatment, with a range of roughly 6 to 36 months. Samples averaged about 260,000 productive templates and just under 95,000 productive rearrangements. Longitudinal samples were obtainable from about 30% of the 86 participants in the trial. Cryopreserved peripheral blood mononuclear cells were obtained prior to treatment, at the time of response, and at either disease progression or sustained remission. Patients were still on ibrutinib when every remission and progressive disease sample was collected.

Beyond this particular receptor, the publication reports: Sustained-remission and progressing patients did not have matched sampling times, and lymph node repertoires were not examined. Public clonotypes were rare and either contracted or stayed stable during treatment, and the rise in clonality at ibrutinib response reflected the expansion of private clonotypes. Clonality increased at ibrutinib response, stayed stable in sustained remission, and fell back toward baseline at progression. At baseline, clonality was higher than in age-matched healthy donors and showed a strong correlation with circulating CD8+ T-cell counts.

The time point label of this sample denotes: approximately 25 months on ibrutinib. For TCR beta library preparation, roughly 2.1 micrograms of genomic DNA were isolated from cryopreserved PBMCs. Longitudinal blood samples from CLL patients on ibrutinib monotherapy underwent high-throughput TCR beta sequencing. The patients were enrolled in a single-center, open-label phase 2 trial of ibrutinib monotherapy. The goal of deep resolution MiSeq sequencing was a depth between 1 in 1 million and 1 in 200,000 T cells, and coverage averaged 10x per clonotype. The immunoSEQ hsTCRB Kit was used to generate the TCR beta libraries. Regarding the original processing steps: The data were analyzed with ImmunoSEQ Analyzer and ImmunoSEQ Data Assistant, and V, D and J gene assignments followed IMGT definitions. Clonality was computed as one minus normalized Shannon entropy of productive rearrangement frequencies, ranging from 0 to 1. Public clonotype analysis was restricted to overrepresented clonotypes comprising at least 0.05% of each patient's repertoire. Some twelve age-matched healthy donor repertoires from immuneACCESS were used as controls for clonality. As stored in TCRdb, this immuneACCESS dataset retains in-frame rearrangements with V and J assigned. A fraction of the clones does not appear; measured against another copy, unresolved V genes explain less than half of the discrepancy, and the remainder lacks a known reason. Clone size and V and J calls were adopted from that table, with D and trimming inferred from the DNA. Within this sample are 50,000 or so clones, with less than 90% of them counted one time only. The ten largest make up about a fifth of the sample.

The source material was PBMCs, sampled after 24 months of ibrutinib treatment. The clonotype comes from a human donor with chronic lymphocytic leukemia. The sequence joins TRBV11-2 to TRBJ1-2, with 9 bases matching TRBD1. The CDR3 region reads CASSLIARVRDRVSGYTF. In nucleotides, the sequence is TGTGCCAGCAGCTTAATAGCGCGCGTGCGGGACAGGGTTTCTGGCTACACCTTC. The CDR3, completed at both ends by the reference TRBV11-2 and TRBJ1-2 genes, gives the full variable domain EAGVAQSPRYKIIEKRQSVAFWCNPISGHATLYWYQQILGQGPKLLIQFQNNGVVDDSQLPKDRFSAERLKGVDSTLKIQPAKLEDSAVYLCASSLIARVRDRVSGYTFGSGTRLTVV.